This entry lists 18 T cell receptor beta chains sequenced from one sample in a study of T cells in Graves' hyperthyroidism and ophthalmopathy. The CDR3 regions of TCR beta were amplified from RNA transcripts. When the TCR CDR3 underwent first-round RT-PCR, the HTBI primer set was used. Each CDR3 protein gets one entry after TCRdb re-called the multiplex PCR reads with MiXCR. This sample has around 300,000 distinct CDR3 sequences, with roughly 20% found just once. The sample was blood. The receptors here all came from a man aged 25-45 years with Graves' ophthalmopathy.

The chain joins TRBV28 to TRBJ2-3; D remains unclear. This CDR3 has 14 amino acids. Trimming shortened V by 0 bases and J by 3 bases, and 7 bases separated the two germline ends. Germline CDR1 reads MDHEN; CDR2 reads SYDVKM. CDR3 sequence reads: CASSLWSLTDTQYF. For the CDR3, the DNA is TGTGCCAGCAGTTTATGGTCCCTAACAGATACGCAGTATTTT. Supplemented by reference TRBV28 and TRBJ2-3, the full variable domain reads DVKVTQSSRYLVKRTGEKVFLECVQDMDHENMFWYRQDPGLGLRLIYFSYDVKMKEKGDIPEGYSVSREKKERFSLILESASTNQTSMYLCASSLWSLTDTQYFGPGTRLTVL.

V usage is TRBV28 and J usage is TRBJ1-4; D perhaps matches TRBD1 (5 bases). CDR1 is MDHEN and CDR2 is SYDVKM in the germline V gene. The V gene lost 2 bases and the J gene lost 12 bases, with 19 bases spanning the gap. This CDR3 contains 15 residues. Here the CDR3 reads CASSLRRQPPGELFF. The CDR3 DNA is TGTGCCAGCAGTTTACGGCGACAGCCACCCGGAGAACTGTTTTTT.

This clonotype was seen many times. The chain carries TRBV11-1 and TRBJ1-1; D unresolved. The CDR3 length is 13 residues. Between the trimmed V and J ends, which lost 2 bases and 1 base, there was a span of 5 bases. Germline V gene sequence: CDR1 SGHAT, CDR2 FQDESV (reference sequence). As DNA, the CDR3 is TGTGCCAGCAGCTTATCCTCGAACACTGAAGCTTTCTTT. Its protein is CASSLSSNTEAFF.

The J gene is TRBJ2-7, the V gene TRBV5-1; 7 bases fit TRBD1. CDR3 size: 13 residues. CDR1 and CDR2 (germline): SGHRS, YFSETQ. V shed 3 bases, J shed 6 bases, and the junction held 6 bases outside the gene matches. The CDR3 loop reads CASSSQTGPEQYF. The CDR3 DNA reads TGCGCCAGCAGCTCTCAGACAGGGCCCGAGCAGTACTTC.

The table lists this clonotype with a few counts. The gene calls are TRBV5-6 and TRBJ2-7; D is unclear. Trimming shortened V by 0 bases and J by 0 bases, and 16 bases separated the two germline ends. Germline V gene sequence: CDR1 SGHDT, CDR2 YYEEEE. The length of the CDR3 is 17 residues. The CDR3 protein is CASSLVGQLSFSYEQYF. Written as DNA, the CDR3 is TGTGCCAGCAGCTTGGTAGGGCAGCTATCTTTCTCCTACGAGCAGTACTTC.

The chain carries TRBV27 and TRBJ2-3; D ambiguous. Trimming took 0 bases from V and 3 from J, leaving 13 bases between them. Germline loops: CDR1 MNHEY, CDR2 SMNVEV (reference sequence). CDR3 length: 16 residues. CDR3 nucleotides: TGTGCCAGCAGTTTATCAGCCGGAGTGGGTACAGATACGCAGTATTTT. This sequence encodes CASSLSAGVGTDTQYF.

This clonotype has at least ten counts. V gene TRBV11-2 combines with J gene TRBJ2-3; D ambiguous. The V gene lost 5 bases and the J gene lost 4 bases, with 7 bases spanning the gap. Germline V lookup: CDR1 SGHAT, CDR2 FQNNGV. The CDR3 sequence is 12 residues long. The CDR3 DNA reads as TGTGCCAGCAGCCAGGTCGCAGATACGCAGTATTTT. The encoded protein is CASSQVADTQYF.

This clonotype has a handful of counts. The CDR3 protein is CASRAGTGKVEQYF. DNA of the CDR3: TGTGCCAGCAGGGCTGGGACAGGGAAGGTCGAGCAGTACTTC. The rearrangement links TRBV28 to TRBJ2-7; 9 nucleotides align to TRBD1. Germline values: CDR1 MDHEN, CDR2 SYDVKM. V dropped 6 bases and J dropped 6; count of bases not matched to a gene: 9. The CDR3 is 14 residues long.

The rearrangement links TRBV28 to TRBJ2-1; the match to TRBD2 covers 10 bases. V shed 2 bases and J 4 bases; nucleotides not matched to a gene: 8. Germline V CDR1 and CDR2: MDHEN, SYDVKM. This CDR3 is built from 17 residues. The CDR3 DNA reads as TGTGCCAGCAGTTTAAGGCTCGCTAGCGGGAGTTACAATGAGCAGTTCTTC. This codes for CASSLRLASGSYNEQFF.

This clonotype was recorded many times. CDR3 bases: TGTGCCAGCAGTTGGTCCACCTCCGCCGAGCAGTACTTC. Its translation is CASSWSTSAEQYF. The rearrangement links TRBV11-2 to TRBJ2-7; D ambiguous. With 6 bases removed from V and 6 bases from J, the gap between germline ends came to 15 bases. This CDR3 spans 13 amino acids. The V gene's germline CDR1 is SGHAT and CDR2 FQNNGV.

This clonotype was recorded many times. The chain recombines TRBV7-2 with TRBJ2-1; D call uncertain. V gave up 9 bases and J gave up 4 bases, with 16 bases separating them. This CDR3 is 14 amino acids long. CDR1 and CDR2 (germline): SGHTA, FQGNSA. CDR3 in DNA: TGTGCCAGAACCGCGGCGCTACATTACAATGAGCAGTTCTTC. It yields the protein CARTAALHYNEQFF.

This clonotype has ten or more counts. The chain recombines TRBV7-6 with TRBJ1-2; TRBD1 might be the D (6 bases). The CDR3 is 18 amino acids. Germline V CDR1 and CDR2: SGHVS, FNYEAQ. The V and J ends lost 1 base and 4 bases respectively, with 22 bases between them. DNA for the CDR3: TGTGCCAGCAGCTTAGGAGACAGGCCCATTCAAGGGGGCTATGGCTACACCTTC. Its translation: CASSLGDRPIQGGYGYTF.

The rearrangement uses TRBV5-1 and TRBJ1-1; D gene unclear. This CDR3 has 13 residues. Germline-derived CDR1 and CDR2 are SGHRS and YFSETQ. The germline V and J ends were trimmed by 5 bases and 1 base, with 9 bases remaining between them. CDR3 sequence reads: CASRPIGNTEAFF. The CDR3 bases are TGCGCCAGCAGGCCTATAGGGAACACTGAAGCTTTCTTT.

Ten or more counts support this clonotype. The chain couples TRBV11-3 to TRBJ1-1; D uncertain. The germline CDR1 and CDR2 sequences are SGHNT and YENEEA. CDR3 size: 14 residues. The ends were cut back, 2 bases at V and 0 bases at J, with 7 bases in the middle. The CDR3 nucleotides are TGTGCCAGCAGCTTACGGTACATGAACACTGAAGCTTTCTTT. Residues: CASSLRYMNTEAFF.

The chain carries TRBV6-1 and TRBJ2-3; either TRBD1 or TRBD2 may supply D (7 bases each). CDR1 is MNHNS and CDR2 is SASEGT in the germline V gene. V was pared by 5 bases and J by 4 bases, with 19 bases between. The length of the CDR3 is 16 residues. CDR3 coding DNA: TGTGCCAGCAGTCCACTCGGGGAGGGGGCGTCAGATACGCAGTATTTT. Translating gives CASSPLGEGASDTQYF.

In this sample, this clonotype turned up a few times. The chain couples TRBV5-1 to TRBJ1-4; D unclear. Germline V lookup: CDR1 SGHRS, CDR2 YFSETQ. The CDR3 has 19 amino acids. V lost 3 bases and J lost 0, with 21 bases in between. This chain's CDR3 is CASSSGDWQVGSTNEKLFF. The CDR3, as DNA: TGCGCCAGCAGCTCAGGAGATTGGCAGGTGGGATCAACTAATGAAAAACTGTTTTTT. The full variable domain, its missing parts supplied by reference TRBV5-1 and TRBJ1-4, is KAGVTQTPRYLIKTRGQQVTLSCSPISGHRSVSWYQQTPGQGLQFLFEYFSETQRNKGNFPGRFSGRQFSNSRSEMNVSTLELGDSALYLCASSSGDWQVGSTNEKLFFGSGTQLSVL.

In this sample, this clonotype turned up many times. The chain carries TRBV28 and TRBJ2-7, with a weak D call TRBD2 (5 bases). V dropped 5 bases and J dropped 0 bases, with 23 bases sitting between them. From germline, CDR1 is MDHEN and CDR2 SYDVKM. This CDR3 has 18 residues. This CDR3 reads CASSRIGGSSQSSYEQYF. The CDR3 nucleotides are TGTGCCAGCAGTCGAATCGGAGGATCGTCGCAGAGCTCCTACGAGCAGTACTTC. Based on the CDR3 plus reference TRBV28 and TRBJ2-7, the full variable domain is DVKVTQSSRYLVKRTGEKVFLECVQDMDHENMFWYRQDPGLGLRLIYFSYDVKMKEKGDIPEGYSVSREKKERFSLILESASTNQTSMYLCASSRIGGSSQSSYEQYFGPGTRLTVT.

V and J are TRBV2 and TRBJ2-3; TRBD2 matches 9 bases. After removal of 8 bases from V and 2 bases from J, the junction contained 8 bases not matched to a gene. The CDR3 contains 15 residues. Germline assignment: CDR1 SNHLY and CDR2 FYNNEI. CDR3: CASAGSGSLTDTQYF. DNA for the CDR3: TGTGCCAGCGCTGGTAGCGGGAGTCTCACAGATACGCAGTATTTT.